This record concerns one TCR beta chain sequence. Its target is not known. The data belong to a study of cytomegalovirus exposure and HLA in healthy donors. Study results and limitations: Data from an earlier analysis indicated that most TCR beta V segments were productive either about 87% or about 30% of the time. The records held CMV serostatus as the only immune exposure information.

V was shortened by 0 bases and J by 4 bases, with 11 bases between the two germline ends. Germline CDR1 is SGHDT and CDR2 is YYEEEE. This CDR3 has 16 amino acids. PCR was performed using 60 Vbeta and 13 Jbeta primers. Profiling relied on immunoSEQ multiplex PCR, and the TCRdb table lists in-frame clones only, not all of them. The table for this sample gives roughly 40,000 clones. This receptor was taken from a male donor in good health and CMV-seronegative. The source material was PBMCs. The V gene is TRBV5-6, the J gene TRBJ1-6; D is unresolved. CDR3 region: CASSLVSGVYNSPLHF. The CDR3 bases are TGTGCCAGCAGCTTGGTTTCCGGGGTGTATAATTCACCCCTCCACTTT.